The 9 T cell receptor beta chains listed next were all sequenced from one sample in a study of OX40 agonist ivuxolimab in advanced cancers. Clones were read by immunoSEQ multiplex PCR, and TCRdb kept only the in-frame ones, dropping some. Here the sample spans fewer than 25,000 clones, 68% being singletons. This material consisted of CD4+ or CD8+ T cells sorted from blood, taken in a trial of the OX40 agonist ivuxolimab. These receptors came from an adult with an advanced solid tumor such as melanoma, head and neck, liver or kidney cancer.

The rearrangement uses TRBV27 and TRBJ2-5; D is possibly TRBD1 (5 bases). The V end lost 2 bases, the J end lost 2 bases, and 18 bases lay between the germline ends. The CDR3 is made up of 17 amino acids. In germline, CDR1 is MNHEY, CDR2 SMNVEV (reference sequence). The CDR3 DNA reads as TGTGCCAGCAGTTTAACAGGTCCCCAGTACCTACAAGAGACCCAGTACTTC. This encodes CASSLTGPQYLQETQYF.

This clone was observed once. The genes are TRBV4-2 and TRBJ2-7; the match to TRBD1 covers 8 bases. Germline V gene sequence: CDR1 LGHNA, CDR2 YNFKEQ. Losses at the gene ends were 5 bases for V and 2 bases for J; bases not matched to a gene: 8. CDR3 length: 15 residues. CDR3 loop: CASSLGQGPTYEQYF. The CDR3 DNA reads TGTGCCAGCAGCTTAGGACAGGGCCCGACCTACGAGCAGTACTTC.

V gene TRBV6-6 combines with J gene TRBJ1-1; D not resolved. The CDR3 spans 15 residues. Germline CDR1 MNHNY, CDR2 SVGAGI (reference sequence). V dropped 5 bases and J dropped 0 bases, with 13 bases sitting between them. This CDR3 is CASSLTRVLNTEAFF. Here the CDR3 DNA reads TGTGCCAGCAGTCTGACACGAGTATTGAACACTGAAGCTTTCTTT.

The genes are TRBV5-5 and TRBJ2-7; no reliable D call. Trimming left V 5 bases short and J 0 bases short, with 6 bases between. The germline CDR1 and CDR2 sequences are SGHKS and YYEKEE (reference sequence). The CDR3 has 12 amino acids. The CDR3 protein is CASRGTSYEQYF. The CDR3 DNA reads as TGTGCCAGCAGGGGCACCTCCTACGAGCAGTACTTC. The full variable domain, rest sourced from reference TRBV5-5 and TRBJ2-7, is DAGVTQSPTHLIKTRGQQVTLRCSPISGHKSVSWYQQVLGQGPQFIFQYYEKEERGRGNFPDRFSARQFPNYSSELNVNALLLGDSALYLCASRGTSYEQYFGPGTRLTVT.

This chain joins TRBV28 and TRBJ2-7; D gene ambiguous. The CDR3 consists of 14 residues. V gave up 1 base and J gave up 0 bases, with 7 bases separating them. Germline values: CDR1 MDHEN, CDR2 SYDVKM. CDR3 sequence (DNA): TGTGCCAGCAGTTTATCCGTGGGCTCCTACGAGCAGTACTTC. It specifies CASSLSVGSYEQYF.

The sample holds one count of this clone. This chain joins TRBV5-6 and TRBJ2-1; 8 bases agree with TRBD1. J was trimmed by 6 bases and V by 3 bases; bases with no gene match: 2. CDR1 SGHDT and CDR2 YYEEEE come from the germline V gene. The CDR3 loop spans 13 amino acids. The CDR3 spells CASSYGTGNEQFF. For the CDR3, the DNA is TGTGCCAGCAGCTACGGGACAGGCAATGAGCAGTTCTTC. Supplemented by reference TRBV5-6 and TRBJ2-1, the full variable domain reads DAGVTQSPTHLIKTRGQQVTLRCSPKSGHDTVSWYQQALGQGPQFIFQYYEEEERQRGNFPDRFSGHQFPNYSSELNVNALLLGDSALYLCASSYGTGNEQFFGPGTRLTVL.

This sequence joins TRBV7-3 and TRBJ2-3; 7 nucleotides agree with TRBD2. This CDR3 is 15 amino acids long. The V gene end was trimmed by 1 base and the J gene end by 1 base; junction bases not matched to a gene: 2. Germline V gene sequence: CDR1 SGHTA, CDR2 FQGTGA. CDR3 sequence reads: CASSLIGGGTDTQYF. As DNA, the CDR3 is TGTGCCAGCAGCTTAATTGGGGGGGGCACAGATACGCAGTATTTT. The whole variable domain, remainder taken from reference TRBV7-3 and TRBJ2-3, is GAGVSQTPSNKVTEKGKYVELRCDPISGHTALYWYRQSLGQGPEFLIYFQGTGAADDSGLPNDRFFAVRPEGSVSTLKIQRTERGDSAVYLCASSLIGGGTDTQYFGPGTRLTVL.

V and J are TRBV7-9 and TRBJ1-5; D uncertain. This CDR3 is 13 amino acids long. Germline V gene data show CDR1 as SEHNR and CDR2 as FQNEAQ (reference sequence). V lost 3 bases to trimming and J lost 6 bases, with 9 bases between them. The CDR3 sequence: CASSFEPPQPQHF. The CDR3 coding sequence is TGTGCCAGCAGCTTTGAGCCTCCTCAGCCCCAGCATTTT.

The chain is built from TRBV11-2 and TRBJ1-4, with 7 nucleotides matching TRBD1. The length of the CDR3 is 15 residues. V trimming: 5 bases; J trimming: 2 bases; junction bases outside the gene matches: 5. From germline, CDR1 is SGHAT and CDR2 FQNNGV. The CDR3 DNA reads as TGTGCCAGCAGCGCGTCAGGGGGTACTAATGAAAAACTGTTTTTT. It translates to CASSASGGTNEKLFF.